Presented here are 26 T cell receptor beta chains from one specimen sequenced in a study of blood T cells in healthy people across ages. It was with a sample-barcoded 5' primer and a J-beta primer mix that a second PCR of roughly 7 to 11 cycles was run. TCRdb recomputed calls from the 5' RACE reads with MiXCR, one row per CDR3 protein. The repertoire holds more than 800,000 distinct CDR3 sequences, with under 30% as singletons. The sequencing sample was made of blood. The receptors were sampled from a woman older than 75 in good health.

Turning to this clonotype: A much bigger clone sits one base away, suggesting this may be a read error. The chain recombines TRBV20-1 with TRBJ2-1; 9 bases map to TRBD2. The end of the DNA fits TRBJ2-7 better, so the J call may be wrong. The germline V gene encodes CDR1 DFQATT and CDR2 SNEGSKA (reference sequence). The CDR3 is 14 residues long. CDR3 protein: CSAFAGGVYNEQYF. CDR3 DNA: TGCAGTGCTTTCGCGGGGGGGGTCTACAATGAGCAGTACTTC.

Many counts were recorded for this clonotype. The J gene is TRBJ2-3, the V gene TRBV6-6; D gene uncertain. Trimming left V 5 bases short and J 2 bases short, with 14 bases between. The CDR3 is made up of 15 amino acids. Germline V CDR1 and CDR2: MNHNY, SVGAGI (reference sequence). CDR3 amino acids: CASSQRSRPTDTQYF. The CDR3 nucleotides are TGTGCCAGCAGTCAAAGGTCCAGACCCACAGATACGCAGTATTTT.

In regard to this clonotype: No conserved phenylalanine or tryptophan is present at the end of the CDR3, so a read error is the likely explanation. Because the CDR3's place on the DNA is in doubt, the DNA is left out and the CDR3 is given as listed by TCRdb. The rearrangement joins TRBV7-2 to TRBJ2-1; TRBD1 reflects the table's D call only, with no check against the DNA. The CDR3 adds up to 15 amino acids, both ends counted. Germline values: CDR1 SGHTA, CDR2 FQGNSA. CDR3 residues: CASSLAGAGVDEHFI.

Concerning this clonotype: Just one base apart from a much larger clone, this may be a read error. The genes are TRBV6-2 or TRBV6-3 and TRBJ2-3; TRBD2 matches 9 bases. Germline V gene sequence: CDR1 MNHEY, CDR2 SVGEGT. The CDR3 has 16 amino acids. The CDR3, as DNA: TGTGCCGGCAGCCGCCCGGAAGCGGGGGGAAAGGATACGCAGTATTTT. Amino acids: CAGSRPEAGGKDTQYF.

The CDR3 sequence is CASKGLAITDTQYF. CDR3 bases: TGTGCCAGCAAGGGACTAGCCATCACAGATACGCAGTATTTT. The V call is TRBV2, the J call TRBJ2-3, with 9 nucleotides matching TRBD2. Per germline, CDR1 SNHLY and CDR2 FYNNEI. The CDR3 spans 14 residues. The V and J ends lost 7 bases and 2 bases, in that order; junction bases with no gene match: 4.

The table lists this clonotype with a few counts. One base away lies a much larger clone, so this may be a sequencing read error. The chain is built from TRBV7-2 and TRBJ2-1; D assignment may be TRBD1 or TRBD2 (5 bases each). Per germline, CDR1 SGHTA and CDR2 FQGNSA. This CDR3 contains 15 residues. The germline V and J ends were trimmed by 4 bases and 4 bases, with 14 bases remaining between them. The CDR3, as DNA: TGTGCCAGCAGCTCTGGACGGGGCCTGTACAATGAGCAGTTCTTC. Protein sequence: CASSSGRGLYNEQFF.

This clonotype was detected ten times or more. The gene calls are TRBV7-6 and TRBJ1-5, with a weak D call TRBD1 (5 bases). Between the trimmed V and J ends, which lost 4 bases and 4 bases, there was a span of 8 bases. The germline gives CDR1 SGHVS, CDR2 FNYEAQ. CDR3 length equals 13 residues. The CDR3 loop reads CASSWDWNQPQHF. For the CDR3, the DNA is TGTGCCAGCAGCTGGGACTGGAATCAGCCCCAGCATTTT.

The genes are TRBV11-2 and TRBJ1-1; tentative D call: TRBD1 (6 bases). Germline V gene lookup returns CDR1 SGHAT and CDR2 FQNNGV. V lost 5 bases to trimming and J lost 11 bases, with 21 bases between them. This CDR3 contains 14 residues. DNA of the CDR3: TGTGCCAGCAGCGACGTGGGTGGGGGCAGAGAGGCTTTCTTT. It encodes CASSDVGGGREAFF.

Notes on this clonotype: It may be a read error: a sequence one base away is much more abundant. This chain's CDR3 is CASSGQGVPVLTRNYGCTF. CDR3 DNA sequence: TGTGCCAGCAGTGGACAGGGGGTGCCTGTTTTAACCAGAAACTATGGCTGCACCTTC. The chain links TRBV6-1 to TRBJ1-2; TRBD1 matches 9 bases. Germline CDR1 reads MNHNS; CDR2 reads SASEGT. CDR3 length: 19 residues.

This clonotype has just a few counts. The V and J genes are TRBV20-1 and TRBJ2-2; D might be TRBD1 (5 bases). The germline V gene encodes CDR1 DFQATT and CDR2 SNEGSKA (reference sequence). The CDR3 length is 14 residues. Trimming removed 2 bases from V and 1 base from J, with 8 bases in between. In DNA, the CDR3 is TGCAGTGCTAGACTCCAGGGGAACACCGGGGAGCTGTTTTTT. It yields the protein CSARLQGNTGELFF.

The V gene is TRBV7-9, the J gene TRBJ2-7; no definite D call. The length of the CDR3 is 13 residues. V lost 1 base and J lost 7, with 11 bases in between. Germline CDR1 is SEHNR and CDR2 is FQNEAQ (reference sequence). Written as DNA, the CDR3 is TGTGCCAGCAGCTTAGAGCAGGCTCGTGAGCAGTACTTC. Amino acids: CASSLEQAREQYF. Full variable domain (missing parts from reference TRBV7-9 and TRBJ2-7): DTGVSQNPRHKITKRGQNVTFRCDPISEHNRLYWYRQTLGQGPEFLTYFQNEAQLEKSRLLSDRFSAERPKGSFSTLEIQRTEQGDSAMYLCASSLEQAREQYFGPGTRLTVT.

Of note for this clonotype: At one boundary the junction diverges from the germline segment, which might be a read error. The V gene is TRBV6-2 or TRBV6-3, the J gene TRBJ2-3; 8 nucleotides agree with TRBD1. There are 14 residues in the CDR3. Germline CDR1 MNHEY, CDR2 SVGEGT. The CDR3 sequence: CASRRQGGTGTQYF. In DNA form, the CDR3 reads TGTGCCAGCAGGCGACAGGGTGGGACAGGTACGCAGTATTTT.

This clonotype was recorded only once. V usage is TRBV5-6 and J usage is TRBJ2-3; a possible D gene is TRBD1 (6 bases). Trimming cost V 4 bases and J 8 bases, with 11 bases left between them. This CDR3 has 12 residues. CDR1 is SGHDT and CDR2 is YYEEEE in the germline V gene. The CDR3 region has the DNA TGTGCCAGCAGCCTGGGACAAGTTACGCAGTATTTT. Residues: CASSLGQVTQYF.

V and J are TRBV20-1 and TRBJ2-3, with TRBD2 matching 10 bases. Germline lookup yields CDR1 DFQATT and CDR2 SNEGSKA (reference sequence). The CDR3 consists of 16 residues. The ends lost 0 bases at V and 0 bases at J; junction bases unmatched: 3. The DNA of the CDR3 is TGCAGTGCTAGAGAACTAGCGGGGACTAGCACAGATACGCAGTATTTT. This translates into CSARELAGTSTDTQYF.

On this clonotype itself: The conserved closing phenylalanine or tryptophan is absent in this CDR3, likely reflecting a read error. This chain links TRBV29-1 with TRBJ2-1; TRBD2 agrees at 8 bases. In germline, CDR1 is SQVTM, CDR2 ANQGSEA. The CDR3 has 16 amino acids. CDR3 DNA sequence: TGCAGCGTTGAAGATCTTCACGCGGGGGGATACAGTGAGCAGTTCGTC. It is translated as CSVEDLHAGGYSEQFV.

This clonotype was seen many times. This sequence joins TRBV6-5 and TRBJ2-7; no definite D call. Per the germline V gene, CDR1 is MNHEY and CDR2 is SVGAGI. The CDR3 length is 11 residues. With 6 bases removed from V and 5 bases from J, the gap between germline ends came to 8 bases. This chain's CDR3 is CASRLWDEQYF. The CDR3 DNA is TGTGCCAGCAGATTGTGGGACGAGCAGTACTTC.

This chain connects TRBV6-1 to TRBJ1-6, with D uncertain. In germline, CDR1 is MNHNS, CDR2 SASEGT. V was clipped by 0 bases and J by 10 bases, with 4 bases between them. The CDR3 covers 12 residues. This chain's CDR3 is CASSEARSPLHF. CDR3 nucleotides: TGTGCCAGCAGTGAAGCCCGGTCACCCCTCCACTTT.

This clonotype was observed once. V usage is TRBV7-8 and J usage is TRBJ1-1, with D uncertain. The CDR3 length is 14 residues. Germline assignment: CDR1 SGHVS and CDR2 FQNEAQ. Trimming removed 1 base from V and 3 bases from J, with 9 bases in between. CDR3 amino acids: CASSLERPHTEAFF. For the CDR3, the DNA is TGTGCCAGCAGCTTAGAAAGACCGCACACTGAAGCTTTCTTT.

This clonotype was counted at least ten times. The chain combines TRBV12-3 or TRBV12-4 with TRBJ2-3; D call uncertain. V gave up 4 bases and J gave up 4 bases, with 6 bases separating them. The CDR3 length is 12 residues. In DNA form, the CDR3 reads TGTGCCAGCAGTTGGTCCTCAGATACGCAGTATTTT. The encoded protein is CASSWSSDTQYF.

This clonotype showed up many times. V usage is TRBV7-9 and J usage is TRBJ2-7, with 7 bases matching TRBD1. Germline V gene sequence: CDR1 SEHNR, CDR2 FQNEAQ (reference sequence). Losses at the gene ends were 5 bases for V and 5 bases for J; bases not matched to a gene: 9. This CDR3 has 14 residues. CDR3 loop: CASSALQGENEQYF. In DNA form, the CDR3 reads TGTGCCAGCAGCGCCCTTCAGGGGGAAAACGAGCAGTACTTC.

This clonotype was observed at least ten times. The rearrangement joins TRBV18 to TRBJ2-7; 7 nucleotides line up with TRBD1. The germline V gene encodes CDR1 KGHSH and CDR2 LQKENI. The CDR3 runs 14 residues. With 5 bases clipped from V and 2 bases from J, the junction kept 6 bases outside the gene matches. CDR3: CASSNRDRTYEQYF. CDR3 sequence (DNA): TGTGCCAGCTCAAACCGGGACAGAACCTACGAGCAGTACTTC.

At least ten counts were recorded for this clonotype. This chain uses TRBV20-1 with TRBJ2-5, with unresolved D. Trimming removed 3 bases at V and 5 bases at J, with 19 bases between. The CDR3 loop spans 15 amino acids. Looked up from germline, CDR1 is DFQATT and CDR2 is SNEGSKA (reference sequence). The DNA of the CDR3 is TGCAGTGCTAGCCCTCTTTTCTCTATTACCGAGACCCAGTACTTC. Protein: CSASPLFSITETQYF.

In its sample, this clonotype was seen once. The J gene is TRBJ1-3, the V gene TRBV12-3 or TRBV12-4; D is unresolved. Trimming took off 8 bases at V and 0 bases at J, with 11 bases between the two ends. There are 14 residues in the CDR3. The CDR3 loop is CASCTPISGNTIYF. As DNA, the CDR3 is TGTGCCAGCTGTACACCCATCTCTGGAAACACCATATATTTT.

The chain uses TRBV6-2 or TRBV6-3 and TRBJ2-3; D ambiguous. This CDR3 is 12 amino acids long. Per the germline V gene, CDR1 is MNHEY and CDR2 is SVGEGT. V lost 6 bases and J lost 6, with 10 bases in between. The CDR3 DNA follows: TGTGCCAGCAGGAAACTTAGCGATACGCAGTATTTT. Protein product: CASRKLSDTQYF.

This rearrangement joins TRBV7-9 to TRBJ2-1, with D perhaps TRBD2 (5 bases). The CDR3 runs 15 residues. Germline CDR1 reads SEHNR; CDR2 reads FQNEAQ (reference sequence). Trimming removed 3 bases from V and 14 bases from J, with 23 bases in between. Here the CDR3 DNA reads TGTGCCAGCAGCTTGGCACGGTCGGGGTCGGGCGAGAAGTTCTTC. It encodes CASSLARSGSGEKFF. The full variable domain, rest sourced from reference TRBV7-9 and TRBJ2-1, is DTGVSQNPRHKITKRGQNVTFRCDPISEHNRLYWYRQTLGQGPEFLTYFQNEAQLEKSRLLSDRFSAERPKGSFSTLEIQRTEQGDSAMYLCASSLARSGSGEKFFGPGTRLTVL.

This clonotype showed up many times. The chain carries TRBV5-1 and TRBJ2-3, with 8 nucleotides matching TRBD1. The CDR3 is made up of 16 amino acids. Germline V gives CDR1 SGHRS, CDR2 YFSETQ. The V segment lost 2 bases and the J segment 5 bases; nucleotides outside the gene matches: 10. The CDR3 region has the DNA TGCGCCAGCAGCTTCAGTCGCAGGGGGCAAGGAGATACGCAGTATTTT. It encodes CASSFSRRGQGDTQYF.